These 24 T cell receptor beta chains were sequenced from one sample in a study of Ad26.COV2.S vaccination and SARS-CoV-2 variants. Clones were sequenced by immunoSEQ multiplex PCR, and TCRdb holds only the in-frame ones, with some missing. Seen here are some 640,000 clones, more than 70% observed once, and the top ten hold around 1.5%. Sample treatment: around 19 received Ad26.COV2.S at low or high dose, single or two shots; roughly five received placebo; per-sample allocation not given. On day 63 after the first injection, vaccine and placebo recipients gave samples. Sequenced material: peripheral blood, taken in a trial of Ad26.COV2.S vaccine versus placebo. Receptors were obtained from a person between 18 and 59 years old who received the Ad26.COV2.S COVID-19 vaccine or a placebo.

The rearrangement joins TRBV7-8 to TRBJ2-7; perhaps TRBD2 as D (5 bases). The CDR3 runs 14 residues. Trimming cost V 1 base and J 3 bases, with 10 bases left between them. Per germline, CDR1 SGHVS and CDR2 FQNEAQ. This CDR3 is CASSLDGIFYEQYF. The CDR3 DNA sequence: TGTGCCAGCAGCTTAGACGGGATATTCTACGAGCAGTACTTC. Drawing the rest from reference TRBV7-8 and TRBJ2-7, the complete variable domain is GAGVSQSPRYKVAKRGQDVALRCDPISGHVSLFWYQQALGQGPEFLTYFQNEAQLDKSGLPSDRFFAERPEGSVSTLKIQRTQQEDSAVYLCASSLDGIFYEQYFGPGTRLTVT.

The rearrangement joins TRBV6-5 to TRBJ2-4; D perhaps matches TRBD2 (7 bases). The CDR3 has 11 amino acids. V was trimmed by 8 bases and J by 12 bases, leaving 14 bases between them. Germline CDR1 MNHEY, CDR2 SVGAGI. In DNA, the CDR3 is TGTGCCAGCGCCCGGGGGGCGGATCAGTACTTC. Translation: CASARGADQYF.

The genes are TRBV19 and TRBJ1-3; D gene uncertain. The CDR3 totals 15 residues. Between the trimmed V and J ends, which lost 6 bases and 0 bases, there was a span of 12 bases. Germline lookup yields CDR1 LNHDA and CDR2 SQIVND (reference sequence). Written as DNA, the CDR3 is TGTGCCAGTAGACCGCAGGAGAGCTCTGGAAACACCATATATTTT. It codes for CASRPQESSGNTIYF.

This chain uses TRBV3-1 (or the pseudogene TRBV3-2) with TRBJ2-7, with 8 positions matching TRBD1. The V gene's germline CDR1 is LGHDT and CDR2 YNNKEL (reference sequence). Trimming took 0 bases from V and 5 from J; bases not matched to a gene: 6. The CDR3 runs 15 residues. The CDR3 here is CASSQDWDRRDEQYF. The CDR3 DNA is TGTGCCAGCAGCCAAGACTGGGACAGGCGAGACGAGCAGTACTTC.

Only one count was recorded for this clone. The rearrangement uses TRBV19 and TRBJ1-2; D remains ambiguous. Germline assignment: CDR1 LNHDA and CDR2 SQIVND (reference sequence). V gave up 4 bases and J gave up 6 bases, with 18 bases separating them. This CDR3 is 15 amino acids long. The DNA of the CDR3 is TGTGCCAGTAGTAGAGGCGGGGTTCGACGTCATGGCTACACCTTC. Its translation is CASSRGGVRRHGYTF.

The chain couples TRBV5-1 to TRBJ2-3; TRBD1 aligns across 7 bases. Trimming removed 8 bases from V and 1 base from J; junction bases left unmatched: 13. The CDR3 extends over 16 amino acids. Germline V lookup: CDR1 SGHRS, CDR2 YFSETQ. CDR3 protein: CASNRGISSGTDTQYF. DNA for the CDR3: TGCGCCAGTAACAGGGGCATCTCGAGCGGCACAGATACGCAGTATTTT.

The chain has TRBV19 and TRBJ2-2, with D hard to call. This CDR3 spans 14 amino acids. Between the trimmed V and J ends, which lost 3 bases and 5 bases, there was a span of 10 bases. Germline V lookup: CDR1 LNHDA, CDR2 SQIVND (reference sequence). As DNA, the CDR3 is TGTGCCAGTAGTATCGGCGCCCAGACCGGGGAGCTGTTTTTT. Amino acids: CASSIGAQTGELFF.

The genes are TRBV4-1 and TRBJ2-1, with 8 bases lining up with TRBD1. In germline, CDR1 is MGHRA, CDR2 YSYEKL. The ends lost 4 bases at V and 13 bases at J; junction bases unmatched: 6. The CDR3 is 12 amino acids. The CDR3 nucleotides are TGCGCCAGCAGCCCAGACGACAGGGGACAGTTCTTC. Encoded protein: CASSPDDRGQFF.

This clone was observed a handful of times. The chain couples TRBV6-6 to TRBJ2-5; weak D call: TRBD1 (6 bases). V was trimmed by 3 bases and J by 0 bases, leaving 8 bases between them. CDR3 length: 14 residues. Germline V gives CDR1 MNHNY, CDR2 SVGAGI (reference sequence). CDR3 region: CASSYGQYQETQYF. The CDR3 nucleotides read TGTGCCAGCAGTTATGGACAGTACCAAGAGACCCAGTACTTC.

The chain is built from TRBV9 and TRBJ2-7, with 7 nucleotides matching TRBD1. The CDR3 sequence is 13 residues long. Germline CDR1 and CDR2: SGDLS and YYNGEE. Trimming at V came to 3 bases and at J to 3 bases, leaving 3 bases not matched to a gene. The DNA of the CDR3 is TGTGCCAGCAGCGGACAGGGTAGCTACGAGCAGTACTTC. It is translated as CASSGQGSYEQYF.

This sequence joins TRBV3-1 (or the pseudogene TRBV3-2) and TRBJ2-5, with D possibly TRBD2 on 5 matching bases. Trimming removed 3 bases from V and 5 bases from J, with 10 bases in between. CDR3 length: 13 residues. In germline, CDR1 is LGHDT, CDR2 YNNKEL (reference sequence). CDR3 nucleotide sequence: TGTGCCAGCAGCCATAACTCGGGGGAGACCCAGTACTTC. Translating it yields CASSHNSGETQYF.

The V gene is TRBV18, the J gene TRBJ2-1; D not resolved. Trimming left V 4 bases short and J 8 bases short, with 12 bases between. Looked up from germline, CDR1 is KGHSH and CDR2 is LQKENI. The CDR3 has 13 residues. The CDR3 sequence is CASSLYSQDEQFF. DNA for the CDR3: TGTGCCAGCTCACTTTACAGTCAGGATGAGCAGTTCTTC. The full variable domain, rest sourced from reference TRBV18 and TRBJ2-1, is NAGVMQNPRHLVRRRGQEARLRCSPMKGHSHVYWYRQLPEEGLKFMVYLQKENIIDESGMPKERFSAEFPKEGPSILRIQQVVRGDSAAYFCASSLYSQDEQFFGPGTRLTVL.

As to this clone: A junction end diverges from the germline sequence, so it may reflect a read error. This CDR3 is CASSYRDHETQYF. CDR3 nucleotides: TGTGCCAGCAGCTACAGGGACCATGAGACCCAGTACTTC. J is TRBJ2-5 and V is TRBV7-3; tentatively, D is TRBD1 (6 bases). The germline V gene has CDR1 SGHTA and CDR2 FQGTGA. The CDR3 is 13 amino acids.

In its sample, this clone was seen a few times. The chain couples TRBV10-3 to TRBJ1-2; 12 bases are shared with TRBD1. The V gene end was trimmed by 7 bases and the J gene end by 4 bases; junction bases not matched to a gene: 4. The germline V gene encodes CDR1 ENHRY and CDR2 SYGVKD. The CDR3 runs to 14 residues. CDR3 sequence reads: CAIKGTGGLYGYTF. CDR3 DNA sequence: TGTGCCATCAAAGGGACAGGGGGCCTCTATGGCTACACCTTC.

V is TRBV3-1 (or the pseudogene TRBV3-2) and J is TRBJ1-1; D remains unclear. The CDR3 sequence is 14 residues long. The V gene's germline CDR1 is LGHDT and CDR2 YNNKEL (reference sequence). The V and J ends lost 6 bases and 4 bases respectively, with 15 bases between them. This CDR3 is CASSLRQGATEAFF. The CDR3 region has the DNA TGTGCCAGCAGTCTTCGACAAGGCGCCACTGAAGCTTTCTTT.

Only one count was recorded for this clone. The rearrangement uses TRBV5-5 and TRBJ2-1; either TRBD1 or TRBD2 may fit D (5 bases each). The CDR3 is 14 residues long. Germline CDR1 is SGHKS and CDR2 is YYEKEE (reference sequence). Trimming took off 4 bases at V and 6 bases at J, with 14 bases between the two ends. CDR3 loop: CASSPAKRGNEQFF. The CDR3 DNA follows: TGTGCCAGCAGCCCGGCCAAGAGGGGCAATGAGCAGTTCTTC.

As for this clone: This CDR3 is also generated by other DNA sequences in the sample. The chain joins TRBV6-2 or TRBV6-3 to TRBJ2-7; no clear D. The germline CDR1 and CDR2 sequences are MNHEY and SVGEGT. V lost 2 bases to trimming and J lost 1 base, with 6 bases between them. This CDR3 has 13 residues. The CDR3 DNA reads as TGTGCCAGCAGTTACCGGCAGTCCTACGAGCAGTACTTC. It encodes CASSYRQSYEQYF.

The rearrangement links TRBV27 to TRBJ2-1; the D is unclear. V was clipped by 1 base and J by 9 bases, with 4 bases between them. The CDR3 length is 11 residues. Per the germline V gene, CDR1 is MNHEY and CDR2 is SMNVEV (reference sequence). The CDR3: CASSLYSEQFF. CDR3 DNA sequence: TGTGCCAGCAGTTTATATAGTGAGCAGTTCTTC.

This clone showed up many times. V usage is TRBV11-2 and J usage is TRBJ1-1; D remains ambiguous. Germline loops: CDR1 SGHAT, CDR2 FQNNGV. The CDR3 length is 13 residues. The V gene lost 4 bases and the J gene lost 8 bases, with 14 bases spanning the gap. The CDR3 sequence: CASSSFFLPEAFF. CDR3 DNA: TGTGCCAGCAGCTCTTTCTTTCTCCCCGAAGCTTTCTTT.

The CDR3 bases are TGTGCCAGCAGCTTAACAGGACTAGCGGGGCGAGACAATGAGCAGTTCTTC. Amino acid sequence: CASSLTGLAGRDNEQFF. This chain uses TRBV7-3 with TRBJ2-1; TRBD2 matches 12 bases. Germline V gene sequence: CDR1 SGHTA, CDR2 FQGTGA. The CDR3 runs 17 residues. V gave up 0 bases and J gave up 5 bases; unmatched junction bases: 5.

About this clone: Within the sample, other DNA sequences also encode this same CDR3. The chain's CDR3 is CASSQGPSYEQYF. The DNA of the CDR3 is TGCGCCAGCTCACAGGGACCCTCCTACGAGCAGTACTTC. The chain uses TRBV5-1 and TRBJ2-7; TRBD1 might be the D (6 bases). Trimming took off 7 bases at V and 0 bases at J, with 11 bases between the two ends. Germline lookup yields CDR1 SGHRS and CDR2 YFSETQ. The CDR3 is made up of 13 amino acids.

The chain couples TRBV11-2 to TRBJ2-2; D may match TRBD1 or TRBD2 (5 bases each). The CDR3 runs 17 residues. Germline values: CDR1 SGHAT, CDR2 FQNNGV. Trimming removed 3 bases at V and 1 base at J, with 15 bases between. CDR3 sequence: CASSFRQGEMNTGELFF. In nucleotides, the CDR3 is TGTGCCAGCAGCTTCCGTCAGGGAGAAATGAACACCGGGGAGCTGTTTTTT.

The rearrangement links TRBV11-2 to TRBJ2-4, with D possibly matching TRBD1 (6 bases). V was clipped by 7 bases and J by 3 bases, with 25 bases between them. This CDR3 spans 18 amino acids. The germline CDR1 and CDR2 sequences are SGHAT and FQNNGV. This CDR3 reads CASNNPGGQWGIKNIQYF. Written as DNA, the CDR3 is TGTGCCAGCAACAATCCGGGCGGACAGTGGGGTATCAAAAACATTCAGTACTTC.

This clone was recorded at least ten times. The chain has TRBV6-5 and TRBJ2-2; no firm D call. The germline CDR1 and CDR2 sequences are MNHEY and SVGAGI. The CDR3 has 16 residues. The V and J ends lost 0 bases and 0 bases respectively, with 8 bases between them. The CDR3 nucleotides are TGTGCCAGCAGTTACTCAGGCAGCCCGAACACCGGGGAGCTGTTTTTT. Translation: CASSYSGSPNTGELFF.